Listed here are 13 T cell receptor beta chains from one sample, sequenced in a study of blood T cell repertoires in COVID-19. Libraries were prepared by immunoSEQ multiplex PCR; TCRdb keeps only in-frame clonotypes and omits some of them. The sample gives around 130,000 clones, approximately 80% of which show up once; 15% to 20% is in the top ten. The material sequenced was peripheral blood. Receptors originate from a woman aged 50 to 65 with acute or convalescent COVID-19.

This chain links TRBV15 with TRBJ2-7, with TRBD2 matching over 7 bases. The CDR3 length is 12 residues. Germline lookup yields CDR1 LNHNV and CDR2 YYDKDF (reference sequence). The V segment lost 8 bases and the J segment 8 bases; nucleotides outside the gene matches: 9. The chain's CDR3 is CATSEGTTKQYF. CDR3 nucleotide sequence: TGTGCCACCTCGGAGGGGACTACGAAGCAGTACTTC.

V usage is TRBV29-1 and J usage is TRBJ1-2; TRBD1 aligns across 8 bases. Trimming cost V 5 bases and J 3 bases; bases outside gene matches: 11. The germline CDR1 and CDR2 sequences are SQVTM and ANQGSEA. The CDR3 is 15 amino acids. CDR3 in DNA: TGCAGCGTTTACGGCGGCAGGGGACAGGACTATGGCTACACCTTC. Translating gives CSVYGGRGQDYGYTF.

This clone came up a few times. The genes are TRBV30 and TRBJ2-5; 7 bases are shared with TRBD1. Per germline, CDR1 GTSNPN and CDR2 SVGIG (reference sequence). With V trimmed by 2 bases and J by 2 bases, 2 bases remained unmatched. The CDR3 is 13 amino acids. The CDR3 DNA sequence: TGTGCCTGGAGTAGGGGGCGTCAAGAGACCCAGTACTTC. It translates to CAWSRGRQETQYF.

The chain is built from TRBV3-1 (or the pseudogene TRBV3-2) and TRBJ1-2; D gene unclear. Deletions cut 0 bases from V and 8 bases from J, with 13 bases between. This CDR3 is built from 14 residues. Germline assignment: CDR1 LGHDT and CDR2 YNNKEL (reference sequence). This CDR3 is CASSQDMGAGGYTF. The CDR3 DNA reads as TGTGCCAGCAGCCAAGATATGGGCGCGGGAGGCTACACCTTC.

Comments on this clone: Other nucleotide sequences in the sample specify the same CDR3. The chain has TRBV30 and TRBJ2-3; D is perhaps TRBD2 (5 bases). The CDR3 consists of 14 residues. Trimming left V 1 base short and J 5 bases short, with 13 bases between. CDR1 GTSNPN and CDR2 SVGIG come from the germline V gene (reference sequence). The CDR3 here is CAWSGAGLRDTQYF. As DNA, the CDR3 is TGTGCCTGGAGTGGGGCGGGCCTGAGAGATACGCAGTATTTT.

J is TRBJ2-5 and V is TRBV2; the D is unclear. Germline loops: CDR1 SNHLY, CDR2 FYNNEI. The length of the CDR3 is 13 residues. Trimming cost V 7 bases and J 5 bases, with 14 bases left between them. CDR3 amino acids: CASNPVKRETQYF. The CDR3 DNA reads TGTGCCAGCAATCCCGTCAAACGGGAGACCCAGTACTTC. Supplemented by reference TRBV2 and TRBJ2-5, the full variable domain reads EPEVTQTPSHQVTQMGQEVILRCVPISNHLYFYWYRQILGQKVEFLVSFYNNEISEKSEIFDDQFSVERPDGSNFTLKIRSTKLEDSAMYFCASNPVKRETQYFGPGTRLLVL.

The chain carries TRBV19 and TRBJ2-2, with D possibly TRBD2 on 5 matching bases. Germline CDR1 is LNHDA and CDR2 is SQIVND (reference sequence). Trimming left V 2 bases short and J 7 bases short, with 14 bases between. The CDR3 is 15 residues long. The CDR3 protein is CASSISRLAGGELFF. The CDR3 bases are TGTGCCAGTAGTATATCCCGGCTAGCAGGCGGGGAGCTGTTTTTT.

J is TRBJ1-3 and V is TRBV6-1; D gene ambiguous. Looked up from germline, CDR1 is MNHNS and CDR2 is SASEGT. CDR3 length: 16 amino acids. V was cut by 0 bases and J by 0 bases, with 9 bases left in between. Here the CDR3 DNA reads TGTGCCAGCAGTGAAGCGGCAGTCAACTCTGGAAACACCATATATTTT. It encodes CASSEAAVNSGNTIYF.

In nucleotides, the CDR3 is TGCGCCAGCAGCAAAGCCGGGACAGGCCGCCTCCTTTACGAGCAGTACTTC. It encodes CASSKAGTGRLLYEQYF. The chain combines TRBV5-1 with TRBJ2-7; 8 bases fit TRBD1. J gave up 4 bases and V 4 bases, and 16 bases lay outside the gene matches. From germline, CDR1 is SGHRS and CDR2 YFSETQ. CDR3 size: 17 residues.

This CDR3 is CASSLPIAGYEQFF. The CDR3 DNA follows: TGTGCCAGCAGTCTACCGATAGCGGGTTATGAGCAGTTCTTC. The chain recombines TRBV6-2 or TRBV6-3 with TRBJ2-1, with 7 nucleotides matching TRBD2. Per the germline V gene, CDR1 is MNHEY and CDR2 is SVGEGT. The V and J ends lost 5 bases and 8 bases, in that order; junction bases with no gene match: 9. The CDR3 is 14 amino acids.

This clone was detected a few times. The chain has TRBV4-1 and TRBJ2-1; 8 bases agree with TRBD1. This CDR3 region has 16 residues. CDR1 MGHRA and CDR2 YSYEKL come from the germline V gene. The junction had 7 bases not matched to a gene; V was cut back by 3 bases and J by 3 bases. DNA for the CDR3: TGCGCCAGCAGCCAGATACCCGGGACAGGCTACAATGAGCAGTTCTTC. Its translation: CASSQIPGTGYNEQFF.

V usage is TRBV19 and J usage is TRBJ1-5; no firm D call. With 3 bases removed from V and 1 base from J, the gap between germline ends came to 16 bases. CDR1 and CDR2 from the germline V gene are LNHDA and SQIVND (reference sequence). The CDR3 is 17 amino acids. The CDR3, as DNA: TGTGCCAGTAGTATTTCACGGGGAAAGACAAGCAATCAGCCCCAGCATTTT. Encoded protein: CASSISRGKTSNQPQHF.

The chain is built from TRBV9 and TRBJ2-2; 13 positions match TRBD2. V lost 7 bases and J lost 5; bases outside the gene matches: 5. CDR1 and CDR2 from the germline V gene are SGDLS and YYNGEE. This CDR3 is 15 amino acids long. CDR3 DNA sequence: TGTGCCAGCCGGACTAGCGGGGGAGGTACCGGGGAGCTGTTTTTT. This encodes CASRTSGGGTGELFF.